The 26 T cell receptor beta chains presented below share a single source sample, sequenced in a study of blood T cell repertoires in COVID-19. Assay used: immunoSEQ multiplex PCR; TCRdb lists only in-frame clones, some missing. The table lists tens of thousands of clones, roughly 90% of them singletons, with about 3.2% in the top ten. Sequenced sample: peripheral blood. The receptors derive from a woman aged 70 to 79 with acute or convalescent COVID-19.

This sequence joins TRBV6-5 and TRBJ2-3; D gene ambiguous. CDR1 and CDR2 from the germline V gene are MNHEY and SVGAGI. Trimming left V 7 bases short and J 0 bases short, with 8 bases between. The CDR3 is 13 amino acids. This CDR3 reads CASTVSSTDTQYF. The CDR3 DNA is TGTGCCAGCACCGTCAGTAGCACAGATACGCAGTATTTT.

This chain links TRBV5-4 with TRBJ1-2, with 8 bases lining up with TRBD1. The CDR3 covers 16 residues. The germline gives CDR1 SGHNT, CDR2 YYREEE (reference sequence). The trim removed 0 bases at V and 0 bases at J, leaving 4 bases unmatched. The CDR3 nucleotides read TGTGCCAGCAGCTTGGCCACGGACAGGGCTAACTATGGCTACACCTTC. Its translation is CASSLATDRANYGYTF.

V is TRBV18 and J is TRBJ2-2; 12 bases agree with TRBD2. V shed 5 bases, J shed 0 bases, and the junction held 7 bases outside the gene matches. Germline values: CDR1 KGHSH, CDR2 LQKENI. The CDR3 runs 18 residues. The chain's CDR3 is CASSSGTSGLANTGELFF. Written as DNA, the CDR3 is TGTGCCAGCTCATCGGGGACTAGCGGGTTGGCGAACACCGGGGAGCTGTTTTTT.

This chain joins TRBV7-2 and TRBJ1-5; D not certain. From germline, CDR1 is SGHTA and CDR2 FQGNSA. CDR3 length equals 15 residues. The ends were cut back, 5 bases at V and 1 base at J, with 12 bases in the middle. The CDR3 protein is CASSTQVASNQPQHF. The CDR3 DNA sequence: TGTGCCAGCAGCACTCAGGTGGCCAGCAATCAGCCCCAGCATTTT.

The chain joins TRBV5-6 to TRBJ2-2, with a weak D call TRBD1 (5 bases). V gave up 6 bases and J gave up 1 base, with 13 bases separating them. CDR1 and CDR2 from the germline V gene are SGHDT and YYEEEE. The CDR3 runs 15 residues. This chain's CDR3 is CASTDSNLNTGELFF. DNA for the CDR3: TGTGCCAGCACAGACAGCAATTTGAACACCGGGGAGCTGTTTTTT.

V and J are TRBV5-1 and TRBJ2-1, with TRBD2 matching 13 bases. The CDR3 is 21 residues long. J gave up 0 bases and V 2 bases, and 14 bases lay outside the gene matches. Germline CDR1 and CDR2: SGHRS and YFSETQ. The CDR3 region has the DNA TGCGCCAGCAGCTTTGGAAGGACTAGCGGGAGTTATTTTACCTCCTACAATGAGCAGTTCTTC. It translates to CASSFGRTSGSYFTSYNEQFF.

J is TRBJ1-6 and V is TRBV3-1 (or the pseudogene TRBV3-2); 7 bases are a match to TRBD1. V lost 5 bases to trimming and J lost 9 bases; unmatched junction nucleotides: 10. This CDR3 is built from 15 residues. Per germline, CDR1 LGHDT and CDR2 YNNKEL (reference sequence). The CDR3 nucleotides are TGTGCCAGCAGCGGTTTACAGGGGTTGACTTCACCCCTCCACTTT. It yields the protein CASSGLQGLTSPLHF.

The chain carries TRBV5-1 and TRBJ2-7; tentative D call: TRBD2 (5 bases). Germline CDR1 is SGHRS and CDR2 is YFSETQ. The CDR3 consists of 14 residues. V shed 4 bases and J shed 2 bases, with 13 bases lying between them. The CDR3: CASSPRAGTYEQYF. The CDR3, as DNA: TGCGCCAGCAGCCCGAGGGCCGGAACCTACGAGCAGTACTTC.

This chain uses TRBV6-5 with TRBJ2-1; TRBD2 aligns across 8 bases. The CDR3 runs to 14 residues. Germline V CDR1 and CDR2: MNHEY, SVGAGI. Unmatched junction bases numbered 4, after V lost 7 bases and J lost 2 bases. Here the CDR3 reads CASTRGGPYNEQFF. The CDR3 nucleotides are TGTGCCAGCACTCGGGGGGGGCCCTACAATGAGCAGTTCTTC.

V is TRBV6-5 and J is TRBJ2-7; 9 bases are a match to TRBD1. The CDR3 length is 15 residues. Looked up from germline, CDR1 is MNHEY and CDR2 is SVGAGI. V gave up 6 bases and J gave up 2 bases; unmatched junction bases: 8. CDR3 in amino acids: CASRVGWDRAYEQYF. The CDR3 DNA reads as TGTGCCAGCAGGGTAGGGTGGGACAGGGCCTACGAGCAGTACTTC.

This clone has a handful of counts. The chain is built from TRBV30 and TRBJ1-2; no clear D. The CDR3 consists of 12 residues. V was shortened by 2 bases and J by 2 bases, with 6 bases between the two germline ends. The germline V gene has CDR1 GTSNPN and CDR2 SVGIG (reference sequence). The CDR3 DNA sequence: TGTGCCTGGAGTCAACAGAACTATGGCTACACCTTC. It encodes CAWSQQNYGYTF.

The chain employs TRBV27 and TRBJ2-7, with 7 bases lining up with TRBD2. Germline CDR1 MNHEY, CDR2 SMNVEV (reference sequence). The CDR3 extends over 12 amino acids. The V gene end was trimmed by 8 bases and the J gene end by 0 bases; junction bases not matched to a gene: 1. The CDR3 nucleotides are TGTGCCAGCGGGAGGGACTCCTACGAGCAGTACTTC. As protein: CASGRDSYEQYF.

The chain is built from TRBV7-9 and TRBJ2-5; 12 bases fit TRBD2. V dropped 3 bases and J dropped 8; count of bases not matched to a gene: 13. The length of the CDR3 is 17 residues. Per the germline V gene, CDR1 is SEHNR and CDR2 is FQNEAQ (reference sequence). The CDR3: CASSFGTSGFLVRTQYF. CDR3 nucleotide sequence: TGTGCCAGCAGCTTTGGGACTAGCGGGTTCTTGGTAAGAACCCAGTACTTC.

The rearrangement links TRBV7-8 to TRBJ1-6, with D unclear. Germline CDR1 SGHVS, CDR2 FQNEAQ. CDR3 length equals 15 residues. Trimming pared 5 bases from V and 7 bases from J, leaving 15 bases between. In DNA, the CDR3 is TGTGCCAGCAGCCAAACGCCGTCAGTAAATTCACCCCTCCACTTT. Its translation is CASSQTPSVNSPLHF.

The CDR3 reads CASSLGQGWHTIYF. The CDR3 region has the DNA TGTGCCAGCAGCTTAGGACAGGGCTGGCACACCATATATTTT. The J gene is TRBJ1-3, the V gene TRBV7-9, with 7 nucleotides matching TRBD1. The V and J ends lost 1 base and 8 bases, in that order; junction bases with no gene match: 5. Germline assignment: CDR1 SEHNR and CDR2 FQNEAQ (reference sequence). The CDR3 contains 14 residues.

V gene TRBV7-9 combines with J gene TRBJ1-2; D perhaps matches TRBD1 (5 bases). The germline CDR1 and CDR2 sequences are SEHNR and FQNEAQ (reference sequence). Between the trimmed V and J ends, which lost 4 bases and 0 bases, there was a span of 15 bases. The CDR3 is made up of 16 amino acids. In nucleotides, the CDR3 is TGTGCCAGCAGCTCCTTGTCGACAGAAGCTAACTATGGCTACACCTTC. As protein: CASSSLSTEANYGYTF.

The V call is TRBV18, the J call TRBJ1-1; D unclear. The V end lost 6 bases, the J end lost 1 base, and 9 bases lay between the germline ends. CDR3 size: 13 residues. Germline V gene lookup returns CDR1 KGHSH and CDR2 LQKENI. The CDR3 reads CASSVTANTEAFF. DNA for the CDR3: TGTGCCAGCTCTGTTACAGCGAACACTGAAGCTTTCTTT.

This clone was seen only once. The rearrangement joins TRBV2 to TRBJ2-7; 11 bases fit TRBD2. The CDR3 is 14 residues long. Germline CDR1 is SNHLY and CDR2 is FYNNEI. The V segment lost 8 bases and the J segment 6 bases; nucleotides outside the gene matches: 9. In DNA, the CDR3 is TGTGCCAGCGAGAGACTAGCGGGATTCCTCGAGCAGTACTTC. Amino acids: CASERLAGFLEQYF.

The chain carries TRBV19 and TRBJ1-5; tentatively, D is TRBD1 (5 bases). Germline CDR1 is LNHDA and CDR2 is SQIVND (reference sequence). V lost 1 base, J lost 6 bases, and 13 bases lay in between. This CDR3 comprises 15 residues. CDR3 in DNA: TGTGCCAGTAGTATAGGTGGGGATAGGGGTCAGCCCCAGCATTTT. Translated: CASSIGGDRGQPQHF.

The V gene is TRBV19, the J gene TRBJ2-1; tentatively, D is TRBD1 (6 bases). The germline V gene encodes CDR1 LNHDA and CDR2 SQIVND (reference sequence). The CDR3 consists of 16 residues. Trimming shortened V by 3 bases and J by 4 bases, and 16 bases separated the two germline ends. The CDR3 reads CASSILGRGPYNEQFF. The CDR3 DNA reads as TGTGCCAGTAGTATTCTGGGCAGGGGCCCGTACAATGAGCAGTTCTTC.

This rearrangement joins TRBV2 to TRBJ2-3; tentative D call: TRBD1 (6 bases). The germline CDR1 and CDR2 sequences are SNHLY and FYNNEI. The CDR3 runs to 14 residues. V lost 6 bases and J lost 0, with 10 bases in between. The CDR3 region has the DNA TGTGCCAGCAGGAGGGGGACAAGCACAGATACGCAGTATTTT. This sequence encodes CASRRGTSTDTQYF.

CDR3 DNA: TGTGCCAGCACTCGGGAGGGTTTGGGATACGAGCAGTACTTC. This gives the protein CASTREGLGYEQYF. The genes are TRBV28 and TRBJ2-7; the match to TRBD2 covers 8 bases. Germline V CDR1 and CDR2: MDHEN, SYDVKM. This CDR3 is built from 14 residues. The junction had 9 bases not matched to a gene; V was cut back by 7 bases and J by 4 bases.

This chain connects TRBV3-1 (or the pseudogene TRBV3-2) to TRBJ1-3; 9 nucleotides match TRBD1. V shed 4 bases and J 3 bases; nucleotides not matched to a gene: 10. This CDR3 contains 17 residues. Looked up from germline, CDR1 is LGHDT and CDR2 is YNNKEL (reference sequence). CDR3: CASSPGQGAAGGNTIYF. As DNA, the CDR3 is TGTGCCAGCAGCCCGGGACAGGGCGCAGCCGGTGGAAACACCATATATTTT.

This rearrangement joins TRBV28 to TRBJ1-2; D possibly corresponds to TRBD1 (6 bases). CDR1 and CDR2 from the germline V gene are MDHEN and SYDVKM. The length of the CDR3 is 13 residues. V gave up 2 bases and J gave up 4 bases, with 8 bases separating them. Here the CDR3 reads CASSLQGFYGYTF. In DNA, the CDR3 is TGTGCCAGCAGTTTACAGGGGTTCTATGGCTACACCTTC.

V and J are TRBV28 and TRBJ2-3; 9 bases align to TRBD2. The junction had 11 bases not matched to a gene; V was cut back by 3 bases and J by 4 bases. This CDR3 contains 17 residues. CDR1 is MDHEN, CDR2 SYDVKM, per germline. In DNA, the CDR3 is TGTGCCAGCAGTTTGAAGGGTATAGCGGGAGTGGCAGATACGCAGTATTTT. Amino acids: CASSLKGIAGVADTQYF.

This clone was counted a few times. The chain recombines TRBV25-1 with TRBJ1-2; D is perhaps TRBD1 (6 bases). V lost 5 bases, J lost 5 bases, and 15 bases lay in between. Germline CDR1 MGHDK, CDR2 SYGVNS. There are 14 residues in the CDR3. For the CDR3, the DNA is TGTGCCAGCAGTAGGAAGGGGGTTAGGTATGGCTACACCTTC. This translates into CASSRKGVRYGYTF.